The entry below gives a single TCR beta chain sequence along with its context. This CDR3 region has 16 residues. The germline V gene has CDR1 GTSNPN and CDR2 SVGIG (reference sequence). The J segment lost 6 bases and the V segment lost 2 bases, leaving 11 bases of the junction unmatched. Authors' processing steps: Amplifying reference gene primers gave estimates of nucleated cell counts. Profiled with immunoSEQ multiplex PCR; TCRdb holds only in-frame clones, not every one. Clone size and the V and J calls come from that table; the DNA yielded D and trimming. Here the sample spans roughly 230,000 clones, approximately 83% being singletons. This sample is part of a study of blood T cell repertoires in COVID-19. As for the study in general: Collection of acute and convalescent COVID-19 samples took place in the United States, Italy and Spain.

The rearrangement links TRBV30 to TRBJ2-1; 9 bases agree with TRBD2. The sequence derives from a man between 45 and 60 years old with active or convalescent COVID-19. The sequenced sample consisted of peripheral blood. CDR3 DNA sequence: TGTGCCTGGAGTTTCAGGACTAGCGACACCGCCAATGAGCAGTTCTTC. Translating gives CAWSFRTSDTANEQFF.